This TCR beta chain was identified during a study of Ad26.COV2.S vaccination and SARS-CoV-2 variants. Described treatment: 15 to 20 received Ad26.COV2.S at low or high dose, single or two shots; roughly five received placebo; per-sample allocation not given. After the first vaccine or placebo injection, samples were drawn on day 63. Germline V gene lookup returns CDR1 WSHSY and CDR2 SAAADI. CDR3 length: 13 amino acids. V was trimmed by 6 bases and J by 3 bases, leaving 8 bases between them. Assay used: immunoSEQ multiplex PCR; TCRdb lists only in-frame clones, some missing. The table lists about 350,000 clones, approximately 84% of them singletons.

The rearrangement links TRBV10-2 to TRBJ1-4, with no clear D. This specimen was peripheral blood, taken in a trial of Ad26.COV2.S vaccine versus placebo. This clonotype was sampled from a person aged 18-60 years who received the Ad26.COV2.S COVID-19 vaccine or a placebo. The CDR3, as DNA: TGCGCCAGCAGATCTGGGGCTAATGAAAAACTGTTTTTT. Amino acids: CASRSGANEKLFF.